This TCR beta chain was captured by sequencing in a study of regulatory T cells in long-lasting Graves disease. Researchers made TCR beta libraries by using iRepertoire HTBI primers and running Arm-PCR on CDR3 regions. TCRdb passed the multiplex PCR reads through MiXCR, listing each CDR3 protein once. The profile covers roughly 610,000 distinct CDR3 sequences, with roughly 15% appearing a single time and under 20% taken by the ten largest. Documented time point: newly diagnosed GD, antithyroid drugs for less than 3 months. From PBMCs, RNA was extracted and then used to make the TCR library. The same sample was also used in a study of T cells in Graves' hyperthyroidism and ophthalmopathy. This second study says: The study based diagnoses on clinical symptoms, serum thyroxine and TRAb, thyroid ultrasound and orbital computed tomography. Researchers ran a first-round RT-PCR on the TCR CDR3 using the HTBI primer set.

The sequence came from a woman in her 30s with Graves disease. Sequenced material: peripheral blood mononuclear cells (PBMCs), taken at new diagnosis, from a patient treated with antithyroid drugs.

The CDR3 spells CASSEYGGHREEKLFF. The CDR3, as DNA: TGTGCCAGCAGTGAATATGGGGGCCACCGGGAGGAAAAACTGTTTTTT. The rearrangement uses TRBV25-1 and TRBJ1-4; D is perhaps TRBD1 (6 bases). Trimming removed 0 bases from V and 8 bases from J, with 16 bases in between. This CDR3 has 16 residues. In germline, CDR1 is MGHDK, CDR2 SYGVNS. Filled out from reference TRBV25-1 and TRBJ1-4, the complete variable domain reads EADIYQTPRYLVIGTGKKITLECSQTMGHDKMYWYQQDPGMELHLIHYSYGVNSTEKGDLSSESTVSRIRTEHFPLTLESARPSHTSQYLCASSEYGGHREEKLFFGSGTQLSVL.